One and the same sample provided the 26 T cell receptor beta chains below, sequenced in a study of Ad26.COV2.S vaccination and SARS-CoV-2 variants. The treatment was: some 20 received Ad26.COV2.S at low or high dose, single or two shots; 5 received placebo; per-sample allocation not given. Sampling was performed 63 days after the first vaccine or placebo injection. Method: immunoSEQ multiplex PCR; TCRdb's copy keeps in-frame clones and lacks some. The table has more than 250,000 clones, about 90% seen once. The sample was peripheral blood, taken in a trial of Ad26.COV2.S vaccine versus placebo. Receptor source: a person aged 18-65 years who received the Ad26.COV2.S COVID-19 vaccine or a placebo.

The chain has TRBV2 and TRBJ1-5; the D is unclear. Per germline, CDR1 SNHLY and CDR2 FYNNEI. CDR3 length: 15 amino acids. Trimming took 4 bases from V and 3 from J, leaving 13 bases between them. The CDR3 reads CASSALDVPNQPQHF. The DNA for the CDR3 is TGTGCCAGCAGTGCTTTGGACGTCCCCAATCAGCCCCAGCATTTT. The variable domain in full, with the rest retrieved from reference TRBV2 and TRBJ1-5, is EPEVTQTPSHQVTQMGQEVILRCVPISNHLYFYWYRQILGQKVEFLVSFYNNEISEKSEIFDDQFSVERPDGSNFTLKIRSTKLEDSAMYFCASSALDVPNQPQHFGDGTRLSIL.

V gene TRBV18 combines with J gene TRBJ1-2; possibly TRBD1 for D (5 bases). V was pared by 2 bases and J by 4 bases, with 11 bases between. The germline V gene encodes CDR1 KGHSH and CDR2 LQKENI. This CDR3 region has 14 residues. The DNA of the CDR3 is TGTGCCAGCTCACCAACCACGGGGGGCTATGGCTACACCTTC. Amino acids: CASSPTTGGYGYTF.

The chain links TRBV9 to TRBJ1-1; maybe TRBD1 (5 bases). Germline V gene sequence: CDR1 SGDLS, CDR2 YYNGEE. The length of the CDR3 is 14 residues. The V end was cut by 2 bases, the J end by 0 bases, with 8 bases between. The CDR3 coding sequence is TGTGCCAGCAGCGTGACAGACATGAACACTGAAGCTTTCTTT. Its protein product is CASSVTDMNTEAFF.

The chain links TRBV7-6 to TRBJ2-5; D is unclear. The CDR3 totals 17 residues. The ends were cut back, 6 bases at V and 3 bases at J, with 23 bases in the middle. Germline CDR1 is SGHVS and CDR2 is FNYEAQ. The CDR3 bases are TGTGCCAGCAGTCAAATTTATGAAGGGATCGCAGAAGAGACCCAGTACTTC. It is translated as CASSQIYEGIAEETQYF.

The sample holds one count of this clone. Distinct nucleotide sequences in the sample also encode this CDR3. This chain connects TRBV5-1 to TRBJ2-7; the D is unclear. The germline V gene has CDR1 SGHRS and CDR2 YFSETQ. There are 14 residues in the CDR3. V was pared by 4 bases and J by 0 bases, with 11 bases between. CDR3 amino acids: CASSLDLTSYEQYF. The CDR3 bases are TGCGCCAGCAGCCTTGACCTAACCTCCTACGAGCAGTACTTC. Full variable domain (outside the CDR3, taken from reference TRBV5-1 and TRBJ2-7): KAGVTQTPRYLIKTRGQQVTLSCSPISGHRSVSWYQQTPGQGLQFLFEYFSETQRNKGNFPGRFSGRQFSNSRSEMNVSTLELGDSALYLCASSLDLTSYEQYFGPGTRLTVT.

CDR3 amino acids: CATSRTPDEKLFF. CDR3 DNA: TGTGCCACCTCCAGGACACCCGATGAAAAACTGTTTTTT. This rearrangement joins TRBV6-5 to TRBJ1-4; possible D gene TRBD1, 5 bases. The germline V and J ends were trimmed by 10 bases and 6 bases, with 15 bases remaining between them. Germline CDR1 reads MNHEY; CDR2 reads SVGAGI. The CDR3 is made up of 13 amino acids.

The J gene is TRBJ1-4, the V gene TRBV28; TRBD1 might be the D (6 bases). V was cut by 3 bases and J by 8 bases, with 13 bases left in between. The CDR3 spans 14 residues. Per germline, CDR1 MDHEN and CDR2 SYDVKM. CDR3: CASSFPGASEKLFF. In DNA, the CDR3 is TGTGCCAGCAGTTTCCCGGGGGCCAGCGAAAAACTGTTTTTT.

The chain recombines TRBV2 with TRBJ1-1; no reliable D call. Germline V CDR1 and CDR2: SNHLY, FYNNEI. Trimming took off 6 bases at V and 5 bases at J, with 10 bases between the two ends. The CDR3 totals 12 residues. DNA for the CDR3: TGTGCCAGCAGCCGCCTCAGTACTGAAGCTTTCTTT. Its protein is CASSRLSTEAFF.

This clone was detected only once. V gene TRBV5-4 combines with J gene TRBJ2-2; 12 bases agree with TRBD2. This CDR3 contains 14 residues. Germline V lookup: CDR1 SGHNT, CDR2 YYREEE (reference sequence). With 4 bases clipped from V and 8 bases from J, the junction kept 3 bases outside the gene matches. In nucleotides, the CDR3 is TGTGCCAGCAGCCCCGGGACTAGCGGGGGGGAGCTGTTTTTT. Translated, it gives CASSPGTSGGELFF.

The chain employs TRBV6-2 or TRBV6-3 and TRBJ1-4; D remains ambiguous. The CDR3 is made up of 14 amino acids. Germline values: CDR1 MNHEY, CDR2 SVGEGT. V gave up 2 bases and J gave up 4 bases, with 8 bases separating them. The chain's CDR3 is CASSYGSRNEKLFF. Here the CDR3 DNA reads TGTGCCAGCAGTTACGGGAGTCGTAATGAAAAACTGTTTTTT.

The rearrangement links TRBV24-1 to TRBJ1-1; tentative D call: TRBD1 (6 bases). The CDR3 totals 17 residues. V was pared by 0 bases and J by 1 base, with 14 bases between. Germline V gene sequence: CDR1 KGHDR, CDR2 SFDVKD. Here the CDR3 DNA reads TGTGCCACCAGTGATTTGACAGGGTACTTCAAGAACACTGAAGCTTTCTTT. Its translation is CATSDLTGYFKNTEAFF.

V and J are TRBV10-3 and TRBJ1-6, with TRBD1 matching 8 bases. With V trimmed by 4 bases and J by 9 bases, 11 bases remained unmatched. The CDR3 sequence is 16 residues long. Germline V gene data show CDR1 as ENHRY and CDR2 as SYGVKD. The CDR3 is CAISGRGQGAFSPLHF. The CDR3 DNA sequence: TGTGCCATCAGTGGAAGAGGTCAGGGGGCATTTTCACCCCTCCACTTT.

J is TRBJ1-1 and V is TRBV19; D call uncertain. The germline CDR1 and CDR2 sequences are LNHDA and SQIVND (reference sequence). Trimming pared 7 bases from V and 4 bases from J, leaving 10 bases between. The CDR3 has 12 residues. The CDR3 DNA sequence: TGTGCCAGTACCTCCATGCGCACTGAAGCTTTCTTT. This sequence encodes CASTSMRTEAFF.

V usage is TRBV6-1 and J usage is TRBJ2-3; no clear D. Germline CDR1 reads MNHNS; CDR2 reads SASEGT. The V end lost 2 bases, the J end lost 3 bases, and 12 bases lay between the germline ends. This CDR3 comprises 15 residues. This CDR3 is CASSERLGYTDTQYF. Written as DNA, the CDR3 is TGTGCCAGCAGTGAAAGACTGGGATATACAGATACGCAGTATTTT.

The chain couples TRBV20-1 to TRBJ1-5; D unclear. This CDR3 is built from 15 residues. Germline-derived CDR1 and CDR2 are DFQATT and SNEGSKA (reference sequence). The ends were cut back, 3 bases at V and 2 bases at J, with 14 bases in the middle. CDR3 bases: TGCAGTGCTAGTCATCAAAGACTGGGCAATCAGCCCCAGCATTTT. Residues: CSASHQRLGNQPQHF.

The rearrangement uses TRBV2 and TRBJ1-5; D uncertain. V lost 9 bases to trimming and J lost 6 bases, with 12 bases between them. This CDR3 spans 12 amino acids. Germline loops: CDR1 SNHLY, CDR2 FYNNEI. The CDR3 reads CASRKIGQPQHF. The CDR3 nucleotides read TGTGCCAGTAGAAAAATAGGTCAGCCCCAGCATTTT.

With respect to this clone: Other DNA variants within this sample encode the same CDR3. V usage is TRBV10-3 and J usage is TRBJ1-1, with D possibly being TRBD1 (6 bases). In germline, CDR1 is ENHRY, CDR2 SYGVKD. CDR3 length equals 14 residues. The ends were cut back, 6 bases at V and 4 bases at J, with 15 bases in the middle. This CDR3 reads CAIRGDTGGTEAFF. The CDR3 DNA sequence: TGTGCCATCAGGGGGGACACGGGGGGCACTGAAGCTTTCTTT.

The chain employs TRBV18 and TRBJ2-2, with TRBD1 matching 9 bases. Trimming removed 3 bases from V and 2 bases from J; junction bases left unmatched: 7. Germline V gene sequence: CDR1 KGHSH, CDR2 LQKENI. CDR3 length: 17 amino acids. This CDR3 reads CASSPRQGDQNTGELFF. The CDR3 nucleotides read TGTGCCAGCTCACCTAGACAGGGGGACCAAAACACCGGGGAGCTGTTTTTT.

This sequence joins TRBV6-6 and TRBJ1-4; 8 bases map to TRBD1. The CDR3 totals 18 residues. Trimming at V came to 5 bases and at J to 3 bases, leaving 14 bases not matched to a gene. Germline CDR1 MNHNY, CDR2 SVGAGI (reference sequence). CDR3 sequence (DNA): TGTGCCAGCAGTCACATAGGACAGGGAACGGGAGCTAATGAAAAACTGTTTTTT. Encoded protein: CASSHIGQGTGANEKLFF.

This clone was counted once. The chain couples TRBV7-9 to TRBJ1-1; no definite D call. Germline assignment: CDR1 SEHNR and CDR2 FQNEAQ (reference sequence). V lost 8 bases and J 11 bases, leaving 21 bases between the germline ends. CDR3 length: 13 amino acids. DNA of the CDR3: TGTGCCAGCGGTGCCCCGGGAGGCTCAAGGGCTTTCTTT. Amino acids: CASGAPGGSRAFF.

J is TRBJ1-5 and V is TRBV19; D is unresolved. Germline CDR1 is LNHDA and CDR2 is SQIVND (reference sequence). CDR3 size: 16 residues. Between the trimmed V and J ends, which lost 1 base and 7 bases, there was a span of 17 bases. In DNA, the CDR3 is TGTGCCAGTAGTATAGGGGCTGCAGCCGGCGACCAGCCCCAGCATTTT. Its protein product is CASSIGAAAGDQPQHF.

The rearrangement links TRBV4-2 to TRBJ2-2, with D possibly called TRBD1 or TRBD2 (5 bases each). Germline V gene lookup returns CDR1 LGHNA and CDR2 YNFKEQ. Trimming took off 5 bases at V and 3 bases at J, with 13 bases between the two ends. CDR3 length: 15 amino acids. The CDR3 reads CASSAFLGDTGELFF. The CDR3, as DNA: TGTGCCAGCAGCGCTTTTCTGGGGGACACCGGGGAGCTGTTTTTT.

The chain uses TRBV6-5 and TRBJ1-2; 9 bases are shared with TRBD1. The germline V gene has CDR1 MNHEY and CDR2 SVGAGI. The CDR3 consists of 13 residues. Losses at the gene ends were 5 bases for V and 8 bases for J; bases not matched to a gene: 6. The CDR3 spells CASSLRTGEGYTF. The CDR3, as DNA: TGTGCCAGCAGTCTCCGGACAGGGGAGGGCTACACCTTC.

DNA of the CDR3: TGTGCCAGCAGTCAACACAGGGGTGAAAACACCATATATTTT. This sequence encodes CASSQHRGENTIYF. V usage is TRBV2 and J usage is TRBJ1-3; TRBD1 matches at 7 bases. The CDR3 sequence is 14 residues long. Germline V gene lookup returns CDR1 SNHLY and CDR2 FYNNEI. Trimming removed 5 bases from V and 6 bases from J; junction bases left unmatched: 7.

The genes are TRBV14 and TRBJ2-1; D is unclear. Trimming removed 5 bases from V and 3 bases from J, with 11 bases in between. CDR1 and CDR2 (germline): SGHDN, FVKESK. The CDR3 contains 14 residues. The CDR3 here is CASSWTLLYNEQFF. CDR3 sequence (DNA): TGTGCCAGCAGCTGGACCCTCCTCTACAATGAGCAGTTCTTC.

The chain has TRBV7-2 and TRBJ1-2; no definite D call. The CDR3 runs 14 residues. Trimming removed 1 base from V and 4 bases from J, with 10 bases in between. Germline CDR1 SGHTA, CDR2 FQGNSA. In nucleotides, the CDR3 is TGTGCCAGCAGCTTAGAAACTGCAGTCTATGGCTACACCTTC. Translated: CASSLETAVYGYTF.